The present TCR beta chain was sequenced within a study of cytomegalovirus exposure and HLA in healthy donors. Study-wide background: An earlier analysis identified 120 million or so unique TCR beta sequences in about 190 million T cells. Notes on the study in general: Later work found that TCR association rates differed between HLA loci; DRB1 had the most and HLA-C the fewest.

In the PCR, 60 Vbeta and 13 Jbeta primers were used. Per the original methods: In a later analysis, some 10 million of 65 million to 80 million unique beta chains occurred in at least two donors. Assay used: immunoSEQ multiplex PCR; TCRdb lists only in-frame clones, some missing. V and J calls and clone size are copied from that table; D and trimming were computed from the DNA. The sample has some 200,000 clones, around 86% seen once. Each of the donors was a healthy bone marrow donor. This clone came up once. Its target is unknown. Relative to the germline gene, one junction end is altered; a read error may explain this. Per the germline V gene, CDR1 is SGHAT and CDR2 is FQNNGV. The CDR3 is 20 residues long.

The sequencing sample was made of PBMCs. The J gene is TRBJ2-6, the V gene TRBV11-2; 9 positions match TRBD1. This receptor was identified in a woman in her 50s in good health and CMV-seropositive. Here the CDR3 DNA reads TGTGCCAGCAGCTTAGACTTCCGGGACAGGGCCTACTCTGGGGCCAACGGCCTGACTTTC. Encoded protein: CASSLDFRDRAYSGANGLTF.